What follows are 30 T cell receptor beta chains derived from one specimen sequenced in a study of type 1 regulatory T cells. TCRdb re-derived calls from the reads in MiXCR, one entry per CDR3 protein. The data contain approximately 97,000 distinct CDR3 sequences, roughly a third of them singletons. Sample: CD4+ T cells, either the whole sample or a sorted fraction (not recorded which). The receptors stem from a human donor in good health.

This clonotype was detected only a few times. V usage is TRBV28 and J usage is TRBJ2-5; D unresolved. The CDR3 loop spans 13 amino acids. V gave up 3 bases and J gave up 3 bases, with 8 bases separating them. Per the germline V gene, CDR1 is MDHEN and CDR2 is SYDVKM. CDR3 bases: TGTGCCAGCAGTTTTTACGAGGAAGAGACCCAGTACTTC. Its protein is CASSFYEEETQYF.

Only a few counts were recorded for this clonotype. The CDR3 nucleotides read TGTGCCAGCAGTTCTCCACCTGGGGACAGCAACCAGTACGAGCAGTACTTC. This encodes CASSSPPGDSNQYEQYF. The chain links TRBV6-5 to TRBJ2-7, with 7 bases aligning to TRBD1. Trimming cost V 4 bases and J 4 bases; bases outside gene matches: 16. CDR3 length equals 17 residues. CDR1 MNHEY and CDR2 SVGAGI come from the germline V gene.

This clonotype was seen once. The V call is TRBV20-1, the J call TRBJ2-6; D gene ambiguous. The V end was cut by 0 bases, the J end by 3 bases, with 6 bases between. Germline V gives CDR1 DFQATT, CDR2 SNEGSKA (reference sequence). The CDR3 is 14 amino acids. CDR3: CSARETGGANVLTF. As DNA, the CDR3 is TGCAGTGCTAGAGAAACCGGTGGGGCCAACGTCCTGACTTTC.

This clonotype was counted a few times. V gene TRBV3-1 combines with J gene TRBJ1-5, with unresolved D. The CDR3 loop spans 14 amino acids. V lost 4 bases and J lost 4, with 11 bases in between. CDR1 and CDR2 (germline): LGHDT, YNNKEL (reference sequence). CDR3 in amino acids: CASSPWNGNQPQHF. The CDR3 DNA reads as TGTGCCAGCAGCCCTTGGAACGGAAATCAGCCCCAGCATTTT. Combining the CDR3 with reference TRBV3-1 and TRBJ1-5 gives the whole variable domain DTAVSQTPKYLVTQMGNDKSIKCEQNLGHDTMYWYKQDSKKFLKIMFSYNNKELIINETVPNRFSPKSPDKAHLNLHINSLELGDSAVYFCASSPWNGNQPQHFGDGTRLSIL.

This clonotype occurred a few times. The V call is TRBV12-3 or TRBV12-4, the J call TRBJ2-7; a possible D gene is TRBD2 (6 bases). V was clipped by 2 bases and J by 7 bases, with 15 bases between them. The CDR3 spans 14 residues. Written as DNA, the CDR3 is TGTGCCAGCAGTTTATTGGCCTCCGGAGGGGAGCAGTACTTC. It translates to CASSLLASGGEQYF.

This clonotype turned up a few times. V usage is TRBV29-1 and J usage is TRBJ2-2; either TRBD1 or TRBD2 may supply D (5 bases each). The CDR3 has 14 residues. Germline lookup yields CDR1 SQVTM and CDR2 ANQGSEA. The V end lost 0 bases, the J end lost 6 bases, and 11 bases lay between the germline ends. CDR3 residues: CSVEDLRGPGELFF. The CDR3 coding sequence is TGCAGCGTTGAAGATCTGAGGGGTCCCGGGGAGCTGTTTTTT.

CDR3 nucleotides: TGTGCCAGCAGGCCAGGACAGGGGTATGGCTACACCTTC. As protein: CASRPGQGYGYTF. V and J are TRBV6-5 and TRBJ1-2; TRBD1 matches at 9 bases. The CDR3 spans 13 residues. CDR1 MNHEY and CDR2 SVGAGI come from the germline V gene. V was clipped by 6 bases and J by 5 bases; unmatched bases: 4.

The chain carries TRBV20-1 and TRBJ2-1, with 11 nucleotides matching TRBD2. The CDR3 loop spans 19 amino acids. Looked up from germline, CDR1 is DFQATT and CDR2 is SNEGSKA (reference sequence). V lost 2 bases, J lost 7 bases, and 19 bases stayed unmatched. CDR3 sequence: CSARFPSGVLAGVSNEQFF. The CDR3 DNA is TGCAGTGCTAGATTCCCCAGTGGGGTACTAGCGGGAGTCAGTAATGAGCAGTTCTTC.

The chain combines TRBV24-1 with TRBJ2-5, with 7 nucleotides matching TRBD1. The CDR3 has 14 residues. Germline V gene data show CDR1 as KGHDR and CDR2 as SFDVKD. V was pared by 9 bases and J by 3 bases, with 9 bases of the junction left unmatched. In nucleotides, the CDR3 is TGTGCCACCGGGGAGACAGGGCCGAAAGAGACCCAGTACTTC. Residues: CATGETGPKETQYF.

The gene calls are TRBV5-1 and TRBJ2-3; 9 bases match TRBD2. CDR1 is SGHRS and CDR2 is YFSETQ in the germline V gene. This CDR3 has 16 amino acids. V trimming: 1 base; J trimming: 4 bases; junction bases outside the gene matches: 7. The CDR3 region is CASSLPGVAGADTQYF. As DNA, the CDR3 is TGCGCCAGCAGCTTGCCCGGGGTAGCGGGAGCAGATACGCAGTATTTT.

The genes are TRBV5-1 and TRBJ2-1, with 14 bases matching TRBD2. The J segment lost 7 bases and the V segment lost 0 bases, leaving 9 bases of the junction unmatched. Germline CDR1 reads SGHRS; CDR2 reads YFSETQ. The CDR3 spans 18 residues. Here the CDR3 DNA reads TGCGCCAGCAGCTTGGTAGGGACTAGCGGGAGTGAGGGGAATGAGCAGTTCTTC. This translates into CASSLVGTSGSEGNEQFF.

The CDR3 DNA follows: TGTGCCAGCAGCCCGGGGACAGGGGGCAGGGAGACCCAGTACTTC. This encodes CASSPGTGGRETQYF. This chain uses TRBV11-2 with TRBJ2-5, with TRBD1 identical over 12 bases. The CDR3 sequence is 15 residues long. Germline assignment: CDR1 SGHAT and CDR2 FQNNGV. V lost 5 bases, J lost 5 bases, and 6 bases stayed unmatched.

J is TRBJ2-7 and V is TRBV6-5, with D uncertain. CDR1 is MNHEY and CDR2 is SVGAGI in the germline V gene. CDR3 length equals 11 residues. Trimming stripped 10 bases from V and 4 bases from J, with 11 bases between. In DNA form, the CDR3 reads TGTGCCACTGAGCTGTCTTACGAGCAGTACTTC. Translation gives CATELSYEQYF.

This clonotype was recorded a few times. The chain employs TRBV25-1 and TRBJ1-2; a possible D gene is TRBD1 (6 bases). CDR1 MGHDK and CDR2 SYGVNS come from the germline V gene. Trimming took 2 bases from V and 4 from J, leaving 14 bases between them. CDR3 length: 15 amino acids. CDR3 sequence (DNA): TGTGCCAGCAGTGAAAATTCCGTGGGGGCCTATGGCTACACCTTC. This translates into CASSENSVGAYGYTF.

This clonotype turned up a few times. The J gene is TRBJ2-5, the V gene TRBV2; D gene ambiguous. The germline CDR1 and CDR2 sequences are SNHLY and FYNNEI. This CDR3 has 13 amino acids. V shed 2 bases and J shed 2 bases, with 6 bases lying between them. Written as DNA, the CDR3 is TGTGCCAGCAGTGAATCGCAGCAAGAGACCCAGTACTTC. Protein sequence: CASSESQQETQYF.

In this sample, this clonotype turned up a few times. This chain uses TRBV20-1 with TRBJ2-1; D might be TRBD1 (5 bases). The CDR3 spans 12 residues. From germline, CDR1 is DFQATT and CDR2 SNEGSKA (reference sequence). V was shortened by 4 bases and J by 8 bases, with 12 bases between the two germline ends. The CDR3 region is CSAIVRAHEQFF. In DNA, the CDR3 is TGCAGTGCTATCGTCAGGGCCCATGAGCAGTTCTTC.

The CDR3 reads CASSLDTSNQPQHF. DNA of the CDR3: TGCGCCAGCAGCCTAGACACCAGCAATCAGCCCCAGCATTTT. The J gene is TRBJ1-5, the V gene TRBV5-1; D not resolved. V lost 4 bases, J lost 1 base, and 9 bases lay in between. CDR1 and CDR2 (germline): SGHRS, YFSETQ. The CDR3 totals 14 residues. Full variable domain (outside the CDR3, taken from reference TRBV5-1 and TRBJ1-5): KAGVTQTPRYLIKTRGQQVTLSCSPISGHRSVSWYQQTPGQGLQFLFEYFSETQRNKGNFPGRFSGRQFSNSRSEMNVSTLELGDSALYLCASSLDTSNQPQHFGDGTRLSIL.

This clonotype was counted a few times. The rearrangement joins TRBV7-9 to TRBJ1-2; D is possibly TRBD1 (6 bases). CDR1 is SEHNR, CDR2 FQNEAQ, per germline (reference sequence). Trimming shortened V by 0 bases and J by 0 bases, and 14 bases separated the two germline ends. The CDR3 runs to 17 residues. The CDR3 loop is CASSLAPGQTTNYGYTF. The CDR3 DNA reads TGTGCCAGCAGCTTAGCGCCAGGACAGACCACTAACTATGGCTACACCTTC.

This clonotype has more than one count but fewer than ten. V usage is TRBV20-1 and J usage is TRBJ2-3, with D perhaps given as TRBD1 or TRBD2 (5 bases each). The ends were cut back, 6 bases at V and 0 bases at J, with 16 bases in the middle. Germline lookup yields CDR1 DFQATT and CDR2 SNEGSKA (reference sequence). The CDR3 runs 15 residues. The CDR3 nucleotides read TGCAGTGCACAGGAACGGGGTACTAGCACAGATACGCAGTATTTT. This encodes CSAQERGTSTDTQYF.

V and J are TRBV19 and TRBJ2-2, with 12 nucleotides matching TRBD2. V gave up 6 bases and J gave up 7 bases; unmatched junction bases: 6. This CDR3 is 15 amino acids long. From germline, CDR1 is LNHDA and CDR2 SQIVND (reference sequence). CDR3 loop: CASSNWTSGDGELFF. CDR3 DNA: TGTGCCAGTAGCAACTGGACTAGCGGGGACGGGGAGCTGTTTTTT.

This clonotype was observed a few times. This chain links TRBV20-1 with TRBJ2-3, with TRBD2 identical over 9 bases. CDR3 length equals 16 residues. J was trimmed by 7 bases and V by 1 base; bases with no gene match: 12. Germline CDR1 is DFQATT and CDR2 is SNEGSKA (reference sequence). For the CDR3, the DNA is TGCAGTGCTAGAGCGGAGGGGCGGGAGGGCCGGAATACGCAGTATTTT. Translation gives CSARAEGREGRNTQYF.

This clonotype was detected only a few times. CDR3 loop: CASSLPGLAGEAYEQYF. The DNA for the CDR3 is TGTGCCAGCAGCTTGCCCGGACTAGCGGGAGAAGCCTACGAGCAGTACTTC. J is TRBJ2-7 and V is TRBV7-2; TRBD2 matches 13 bases. Per the germline V gene, CDR1 is SGHTA and CDR2 is FQGNSA. The trim removed 3 bases at V and 2 bases at J, leaving 7 bases unmatched. The CDR3 covers 17 residues.

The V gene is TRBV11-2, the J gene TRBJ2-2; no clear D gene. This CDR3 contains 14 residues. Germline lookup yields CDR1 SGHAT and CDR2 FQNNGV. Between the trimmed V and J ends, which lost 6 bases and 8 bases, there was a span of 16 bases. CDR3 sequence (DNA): TGTGCCAGCAGTCCGCTCGGGTGCGGAGGGGAGCTGTTTTTT. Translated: CASSPLGCGGELFF.

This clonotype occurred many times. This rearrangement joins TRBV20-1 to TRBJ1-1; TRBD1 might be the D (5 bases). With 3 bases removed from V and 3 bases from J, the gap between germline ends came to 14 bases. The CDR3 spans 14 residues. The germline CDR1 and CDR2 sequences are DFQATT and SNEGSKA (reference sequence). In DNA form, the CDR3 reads TGCAGTGCTAGGCCGATGGGGGGAGACACTGAAGCTTTCTTT. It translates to CSARPMGGDTEAFF.

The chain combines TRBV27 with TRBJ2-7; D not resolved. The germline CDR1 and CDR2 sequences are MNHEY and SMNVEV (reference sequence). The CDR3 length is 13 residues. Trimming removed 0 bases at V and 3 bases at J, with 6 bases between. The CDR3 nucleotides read TGTGCCAGCAGTTTATCGAAGGTCTACGAGCAGTACTTC. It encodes CASSLSKVYEQYF.

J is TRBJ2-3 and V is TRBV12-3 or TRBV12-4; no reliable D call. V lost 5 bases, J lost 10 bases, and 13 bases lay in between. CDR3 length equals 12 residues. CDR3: CASSRTDLAQYF. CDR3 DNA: TGTGCCAGCAGTCGGACCGACTTGGCGCAGTATTTT.

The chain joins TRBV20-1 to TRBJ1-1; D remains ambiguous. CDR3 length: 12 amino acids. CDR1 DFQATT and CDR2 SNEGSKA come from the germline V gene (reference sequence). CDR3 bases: TGCAGGGGAGGGTGGGTGGACACTGAAGCTTTCTTT. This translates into CRGGWVDTEAFF.

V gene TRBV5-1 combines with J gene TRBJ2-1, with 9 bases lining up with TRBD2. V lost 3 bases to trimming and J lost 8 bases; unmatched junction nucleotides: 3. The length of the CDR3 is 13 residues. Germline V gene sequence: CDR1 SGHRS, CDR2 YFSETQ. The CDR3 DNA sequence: TGCGCCAGCAGCTGGAGGACTAGCGATGAGCAGTTCTTC. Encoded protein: CASSWRTSDEQFF.

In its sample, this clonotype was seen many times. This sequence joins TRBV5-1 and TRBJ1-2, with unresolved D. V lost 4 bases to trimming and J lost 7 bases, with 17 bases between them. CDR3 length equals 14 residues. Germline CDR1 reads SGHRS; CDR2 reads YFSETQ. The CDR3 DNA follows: TGCGCCAGCAGCCAGCTCCCGGGGAGGGCTGGCTACACCTTC. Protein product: CASSQLPGRAGYTF.

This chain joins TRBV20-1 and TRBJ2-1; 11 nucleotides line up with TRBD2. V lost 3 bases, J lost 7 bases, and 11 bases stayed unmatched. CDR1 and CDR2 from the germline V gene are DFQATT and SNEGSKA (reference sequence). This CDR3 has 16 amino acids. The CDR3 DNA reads TGCAGTGCTAGCCTCCTGACTAGCGGGATGGGGAATGAGCAGTTCTTC. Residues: CSASLLTSGMGNEQFF.